Below are 28 T cell receptor beta chains sequenced from a single sample in a study of CD8 T cells in ankylosing spondylitis. Study conclusions and caveats: Apparently characteristic of ankylosing spondylitis blood was a TCR beta motif (eight highly homologous variants).

These receptors are not linked to any known antigen. TCRdb redid the calling of the 5' RACE reads with MiXCR, one entry per CDR3 protein. This sample carries around 130,000 distinct CDR3 sequences, roughly 17% of them seen once, and the ten largest clones take roughly 30%. The source material was blood, either unsorted or a sorted T cell fraction (not recorded which). The receptors originated from a male donor with ankylosing spondylitis.

This clonotype was seen more than once but under ten times. The gene calls are TRBV28 and TRBJ1-1; D is unclear. The CDR3 is made up of 14 amino acids. Trimming removed 5 bases from V and 4 bases from J, with 14 bases in between. Germline CDR1 MDHEN, CDR2 SYDVKM. The chain's CDR3 is CASSADIEGTEAFF. The CDR3 DNA is TGTGCCAGCAGTGCCGACATAGAGGGCACTGAAGCTTTCTTT. Drawing the rest from reference TRBV28 and TRBJ1-1, the complete variable domain is DVKVTQSSRYLVKRTGEKVFLECVQDMDHENMFWYRQDPGLGLRLIYFSYDVKMKEKGDIPEGYSVSREKKERFSLILESASTNQTSMYLCASSADIEGTEAFFGQGTRLTVV.

In its sample, this clonotype was seen a few times. The chain combines TRBV7-9 with TRBJ1-2; the match to TRBD1 covers 7 bases. CDR3 size: 14 residues. With V trimmed by 6 bases and J by 3 bases, 7 bases remained unmatched. Germline CDR1 is SEHNR and CDR2 is FQNEAQ (reference sequence). The chain's CDR3 is CASSSPGGDYGYTF. The CDR3 nucleotides are TGTGCCAGCAGTTCTCCAGGGGGAGACTATGGCTACACCTTC. The full variable domain, rest sourced from reference TRBV7-9 and TRBJ1-2, is DTGVSQNPRHKITKRGQNVTFRCDPISEHNRLYWYRQTLGQGPEFLTYFQNEAQLEKSRLLSDRFSAERPKGSFSTLEIQRTEQGDSAMYLCASSSPGGDYGYTFGSGTRLTVV.

The sample holds a few counts of this clonotype. V and J are TRBV5-6 and TRBJ2-2, with TRBD2 matching 7 bases. Germline-derived CDR1 and CDR2 are SGHDT and YYEEEE. With V trimmed by 5 bases and J by 5 bases, 9 bases remained unmatched. The CDR3 length is 15 residues. The CDR3 bases are TGTGCCAGCAGTCCGCTAGCGGAGGGTACCGGGGAGCTGTTTTTT. Its protein product is CASSPLAEGTGELFF.

This clonotype was found a few times. V is TRBV24-1 and J is TRBJ2-7, with D perhaps assigned TRBD1 or TRBD2 (5 bases each). The CDR3 runs 13 residues. V was clipped by 5 bases and J by 6 bases, with 13 bases between them. The germline CDR1 and CDR2 sequences are KGHDR and SFDVKD. As DNA, the CDR3 is TGTGCCACCAGTGGCCTTGGGGGTATCGAGCAGTACTTC. Protein sequence: CATSGLGGIEQYF.

V usage is TRBV15 and J usage is TRBJ2-7; no firm D call. V dropped 2 bases and J dropped 3 bases, with 14 bases sitting between them. CDR3 length: 15 residues. Per the germline V gene, CDR1 is LNHNV and CDR2 is YYDKDF (reference sequence). CDR3 nucleotide sequence: TGTGCCACCAGCAGAAAGCCAGGTCCCAACTACGAGCAGTACTTC. It yields the protein CATSRKPGPNYEQYF.

This clonotype was seen a few times. The gene calls are TRBV5-4 and TRBJ2-2; no firm D call. The CDR3 extends over 15 amino acids. Trimming pared 4 bases from V and 5 bases from J, leaving 15 bases between. Germline CDR1 is SGHNT and CDR2 is YYREEE (reference sequence). The DNA of the CDR3 is TGTGCCAGCAGCGAGTCTCAAGGGCCAACCGGGGAGCTGTTTTTT. This gives the protein CASSESQGPTGELFF.

This clonotype was observed a handful of times. V usage is TRBV23-1 and J usage is TRBJ1-5; TRBD1 matches 8 bases. TRBV23-1 is designated an ORF whose function remains uncertain. The CDR3 is 15 residues long. Trimming cost V 3 bases and J 2 bases; bases outside gene matches: 3. The CDR3 DNA is TGCGCCAGCAGTCATGACAGGGGTGGCAATCAGCCCCAGCATTTT. Residues: CASSHDRGGNQPQHF.

In this sample, this clonotype turned up a few times. V is TRBV6-1 and J is TRBJ1-1; possibly TRBD1 for D (5 bases). The CDR3 runs 14 residues. Trimming removed 4 bases at V and 5 bases at J, with 14 bases between. CDR1 is MNHNS and CDR2 is SASEGT in the germline V gene. CDR3: CASSGEGVRTEAFF. The CDR3 nucleotides read TGTGCCAGCAGTGGAGAAGGGGTGAGGACTGAAGCTTTCTTT.

V is TRBV20-1 and J is TRBJ2-1; TRBD1 agrees at 7 bases. CDR3 length: 14 amino acids. Germline assignment: CDR1 DFQATT and CDR2 SNEGSKA (reference sequence). V shed 8 bases and J 3 bases; nucleotides not matched to a gene: 10. The chain's CDR3 is CSQKTGNRYNEQFF. As DNA, the CDR3 is TGCAGTCAAAAGACAGGGAACCGCTACAATGAGCAGTTCTTC.

This clonotype was observed a few times. This chain uses TRBV28 with TRBJ2-1; D is unresolved. The length of the CDR3 is 13 residues. Germline CDR1 is MDHEN and CDR2 is SYDVKM. The V end lost 1 base, the J end lost 7 bases, and 8 bases lay between the germline ends. The CDR3 loop reads CASSLFSSNEQFF. CDR3 DNA sequence: TGTGCCAGCAGTTTATTCTCTTCTAATGAGCAGTTCTTC.

The chain joins TRBV28 to TRBJ2-4; 11 nucleotides align to TRBD2. The V and J ends lost 3 bases and 5 bases, in that order; junction bases with no gene match: 6. This CDR3 spans 16 amino acids. Germline V CDR1 and CDR2: MDHEN, SYDVKM. Here the CDR3 reads CASSFVLAGGQNIQYF. CDR3 DNA: TGTGCCAGCAGTTTCGTCCTAGCGGGAGGCCAAAACATTCAGTACTTC.

This sequence joins TRBV7-9 and TRBJ2-6, with D hard to call. Germline V CDR1 and CDR2: SEHNR, FQNEAQ (reference sequence). The CDR3 has 16 amino acids. Between the trimmed V and J ends, which lost 8 bases and 0 bases, there was a span of 14 bases. The DNA of the CDR3 is TGTGCCAGCGGCCTCTCCATGGGCTCTGGGGCCAACGTCCTGACTTTC. Protein product: CASGLSMGSGANVLTF.

The chain joins TRBV11-1 to TRBJ2-7; 8 bases fit TRBD1. The CDR3 is 19 amino acids. V lost 5 bases and J lost 1; bases outside the gene matches: 19. Germline V lookup: CDR1 SGHAT, CDR2 FQDESV (reference sequence). The CDR3 spells CASSPTPGTGKLQSYEQYF. The CDR3 DNA follows: TGTGCCAGCAGCCCGACCCCCGGGACAGGCAAACTTCAATCCTACGAGCAGTACTTC.

Many counts were recorded for this clonotype. This chain connects TRBV7-3 to TRBJ2-2; no clear D. In germline, CDR1 is SGHTA, CDR2 FQGTGA. CDR3 size: 11 residues. The V gene lost 7 bases and the J gene lost 5 bases, with 5 bases spanning the gap. The DNA for the CDR3 is TGTGCCAGCACCTCTACCGGGGAGCTGTTTTTT. It translates to CASTSTGELFF. Together with reference TRBV7-3 and TRBJ2-2, the CDR3 gives the full variable domain: GAGVSQTPSNKVTEKGKYVELRCDPISGHTALYWYRQSLGQGPEFLIYFQGTGAADDSGLPNDRFFAVRPEGSVSTLKIQRTERGDSAVYLCASTSTGELFFGEGSRLTVL.

This clonotype was seen ten or more times. The rearrangement uses TRBV27 and TRBJ1-2, with D possibly matching TRBD1 (5 bases). Germline CDR1 reads MNHEY; CDR2 reads SMNVEV (reference sequence). Trimming took 8 bases from V and 0 from J, leaving 13 bases between them. The CDR3 runs to 14 residues. The CDR3 DNA reads TGTGCCAGCGCCCGGGGGAGCACTAACTATGGCTACACCTTC. It codes for CASARGSTNYGYTF.

The chain uses TRBV4-1 and TRBJ2-7; 12 bases are shared with TRBD2. This CDR3 is 16 amino acids long. Trimming at V came to 0 bases and at J to 6 bases, leaving 6 bases not matched to a gene. The V gene's germline CDR1 is MGHRA and CDR2 YSYEKL. The CDR3 sequence is CASSQDRLAGVSEQYF. CDR3 coding DNA: TGCGCCAGCAGCCAAGATAGACTAGCGGGAGTTTCCGAGCAGTACTTC.

This clonotype was seen repeatedly, ten times or more. The V call is TRBV29-1, the J call TRBJ2-2, with TRBD1 matching 9 bases. Germline V CDR1 and CDR2: SQVTM, ANQGSEA. V shed 6 bases, J shed 4 bases, and the junction held 6 bases outside the gene matches. This CDR3 is built from 14 residues. The CDR3 DNA sequence: TGCAGCGTCTCCCGGGACAGGGCCACCGGGGAGCTGTTTTTT. Its protein product is CSVSRDRATGELFF.

The V call is TRBV7-9, the J call TRBJ1-1; 7 nucleotides agree with TRBD1. The germline V gene has CDR1 SEHNR and CDR2 FQNEAQ (reference sequence). The CDR3 contains 14 residues. V lost 5 bases to trimming and J lost 4 bases; unmatched junction nucleotides: 7. The CDR3 region has the DNA TGTGCCAGCAGCCTACCCCGACAGGGCACTGAAGCTTTCTTT. This gives the protein CASSLPRQGTEAFF.

The chain couples TRBV12-3 or TRBV12-4 to TRBJ2-5; no clear D gene. The V end was cut by 1 base, the J end by 7 bases, with 13 bases between. CDR3 size: 14 residues. This CDR3 is CASSLEGSIGTQYF. The DNA of the CDR3 is TGTGCCAGCAGTTTAGAGGGATCAATTGGGACCCAGTACTTC.

This clonotype was observed once. V gene TRBV30 combines with J gene TRBJ2-7; a weak D match, TRBD2 (6 bases). The CDR3 has 14 residues. CDR1 and CDR2 from the germline V gene are GTSNPN and SVGIG (reference sequence). V was pared by 1 base and J by 0 bases, with 10 bases between. CDR3 in amino acids: CAWSERGSSYEQYF. CDR3 in DNA: TGTGCCTGGAGTGAACGGGGGAGCTCCTACGAGCAGTACTTC.

This clonotype occurred a few times. The chain joins TRBV9 to TRBJ2-7; unclear D gene. V was pared by 4 bases and J by 3 bases, with 14 bases between. The CDR3 totals 14 residues. The V gene's germline CDR1 is SGDLS and CDR2 YYNGEE. The CDR3 sequence: CASSPQRRVYEQYF. The CDR3 coding sequence is TGTGCCAGCAGCCCCCAGAGGAGAGTCTACGAGCAGTACTTC.

The chain links TRBV7-9 to TRBJ2-7; D is uncertain. The CDR3 loop spans 14 amino acids. CDR1 and CDR2 from the germline V gene are SEHNR and FQNEAQ (reference sequence). Trimming cost V 3 bases and J 2 bases, with 11 bases left between them. As DNA, the CDR3 is TGTGCCAGCAGCTTCTTCGGCGGCCCCTACGAGCAGTACTTC. Translated: CASSFFGGPYEQYF. The full variable domain, its missing parts supplied by reference TRBV7-9 and TRBJ2-7, is DTGVSQNPRHKITKRGQNVTFRCDPISEHNRLYWYRQTLGQGPEFLTYFQNEAQLEKSRLLSDRFSAERPKGSFSTLEIQRTEQGDSAMYLCASSFFGGPYEQYFGPGTRLTVT.

This chain connects TRBV7-9 to TRBJ1-1, with D perhaps TRBD1 (5 bases). Germline V gene sequence: CDR1 SEHNR, CDR2 FQNEAQ (reference sequence). The CDR3 is 16 amino acids. Trimming cost V 5 bases and J 4 bases, with 20 bases left between them. CDR3 in DNA: TGTGCCAGCAGCGTAGAGAATCTCGGGGGGGGCACTGAAGCTTTCTTT. It yields the protein CASSVENLGGGTEAFF.

Concerning this clonotype itself: The junction does not match germline at one end; this may be a read error. The rearrangement links TRBV28 to TRBJ2-7; no definite D call. Germline CDR1 MDHEN, CDR2 SYDVKM. The CDR3 sequence is 13 residues long. The CDR3 DNA reads TGTGCCCGCAGCCCATCACTCATCTACGAGCAGTACTTC. The encoded protein is CARSPSLIYEQYF.

The DNA of the CDR3 is TGTGCCAGCAGTTTATTATCCGGGACTAGCAGCGATACGCAGTATTTT. It specifies CASSLLSGTSSDTQYF. The chain links TRBV28 to TRBJ2-3, with 9 positions matching TRBD2. J gave up 6 bases and V 1 base, and 8 bases lay outside the gene matches. The length of the CDR3 is 16 residues. Per germline, CDR1 MDHEN and CDR2 SYDVKM.

The genes are TRBV5-1 and TRBJ2-1; D gene ambiguous. Deletions cut 1 base from V and 1 base from J, with 6 bases between. Per the germline V gene, CDR1 is SGHRS and CDR2 is YFSETQ. The CDR3 length is 14 residues. CDR3 residues: CASSLYLSYNEQFF. Here the CDR3 DNA reads TGCGCCAGCAGCTTGTACCTTTCCTACAATGAGCAGTTCTTC.

This clonotype was seen repeatedly, ten times or more. This rearrangement joins TRBV27 to TRBJ2-2; tentative D call: TRBD2 (5 bases). V gave up 8 bases and J gave up 3 bases, with 10 bases separating them. Germline CDR1 reads MNHEY; CDR2 reads SMNVEV (reference sequence). The CDR3 totals 13 residues. The CDR3 DNA reads as TGTGCCAGCGCCGGGGTAGACACCGGGGAGCTGTTTTTT. Amino acids: CASAGVDTGELFF.

The J gene is TRBJ1-2, the V gene TRBV2, with unresolved D. The CDR3 is made up of 13 amino acids. Germline CDR1 reads SNHLY; CDR2 reads FYNNEI. V gave up 5 bases and J gave up 3 bases, with 10 bases separating them. CDR3 region: CASSSVGYYGYTF. DNA of the CDR3: TGTGCCAGCAGTTCGGTGGGGTACTATGGCTACACCTTC.